This T cell receptor beta chain comes out of a study of cytomegalovirus exposure and HLA in healthy donors. General study points: Researchers reported that a few CMV-associated chains were confirmed in vitro as CMV antigen-specific. According to a subsequent analysis, TCR clusters from the first cohort were inclined to appear together in the 90 to 150 validation repertoires.

Generated by immunoSEQ multiplex PCR, the TCRdb table keeps only in-frame clones and is missing some. The sample has 90,000 to 140,000 clones; approximately 86% are singletons. On this clone itself: Its antigen is still unknown.

The donors were members of the validation cohort, which comprised 100 to 150 subjects and was separate from the first cohort of more than 500 subjects. Sequencing input: PBMCs. The receptor was derived from a woman under 30 in good health and CMV-seropositive.

DNA of the CDR3: TGTGCCAGTCAAACCGGGACTCGGAACACCGGGGAGCTGTTTTTT. Its protein is CASQTGTRNTGELFF. This chain connects TRBV19 to TRBJ2-2, with D tentatively TRBD2 (6 bases). The germline CDR1 and CDR2 sequences are LNHDA and SQIVND (reference sequence). V lost 8 bases to trimming and J lost 1 base, with 14 bases between them. The CDR3 contains 15 residues.